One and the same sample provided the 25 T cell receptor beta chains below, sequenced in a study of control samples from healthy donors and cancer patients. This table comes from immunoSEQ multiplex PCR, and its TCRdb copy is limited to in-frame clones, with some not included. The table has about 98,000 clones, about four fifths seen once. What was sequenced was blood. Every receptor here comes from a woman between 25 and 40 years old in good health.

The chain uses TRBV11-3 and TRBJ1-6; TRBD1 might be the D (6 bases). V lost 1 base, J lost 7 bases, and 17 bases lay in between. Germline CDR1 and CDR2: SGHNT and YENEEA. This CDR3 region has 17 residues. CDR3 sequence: CASSLVVGAGRNSPLHF. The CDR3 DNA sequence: TGTGCCAGCAGCTTAGTGGTGGGGGCAGGGCGGAATTCACCCCTCCACTTT.

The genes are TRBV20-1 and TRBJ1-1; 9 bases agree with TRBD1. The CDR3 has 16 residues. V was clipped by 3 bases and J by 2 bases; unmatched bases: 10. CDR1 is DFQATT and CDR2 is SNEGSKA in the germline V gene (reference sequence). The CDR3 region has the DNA TGCAGTGCTAGTGCCGGGACAGGGAGCCCCAACACTGAAGCTTTCTTT. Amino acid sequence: CSASAGTGSPNTEAFF.

The CDR3 spells CASSQDYTGGSLYGYTF. Here the CDR3 DNA reads TGCGCCAGCAGCCAAGACTACACCGGAGGGTCCCTCTATGGCTACACCTTC. The chain carries TRBV4-1 and TRBJ1-2; no definite D call. V lost 0 bases and J 4 bases, leaving 18 bases between the germline ends. This CDR3 has 17 amino acids. Germline loops: CDR1 MGHRA, CDR2 YSYEKL.

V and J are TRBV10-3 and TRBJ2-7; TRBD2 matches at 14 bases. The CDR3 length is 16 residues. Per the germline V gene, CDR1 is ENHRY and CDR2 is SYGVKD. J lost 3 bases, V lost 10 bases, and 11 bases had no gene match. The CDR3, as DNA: TGTGCCAGCCGACTAGCGGGGGGGCCCTCAGTCTACGAGCAGTACTTC. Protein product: CASRLAGGPSVYEQYF.

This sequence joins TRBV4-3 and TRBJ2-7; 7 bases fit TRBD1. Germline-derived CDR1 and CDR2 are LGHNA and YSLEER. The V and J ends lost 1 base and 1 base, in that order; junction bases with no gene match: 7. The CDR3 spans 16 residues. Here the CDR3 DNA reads TGCGCCAGCAGCCAAGCCGGGACAGCGACTTCCTACGAGCAGTACTTC. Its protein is CASSQAGTATSYEQYF.

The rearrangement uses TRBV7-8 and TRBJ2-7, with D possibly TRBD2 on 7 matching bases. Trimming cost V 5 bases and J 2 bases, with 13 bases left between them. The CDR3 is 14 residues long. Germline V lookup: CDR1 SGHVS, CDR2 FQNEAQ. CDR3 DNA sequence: TGTGCCAGCAGCGGCTGGGGGGGGCCCTACGAGCAGTACTTC. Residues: CASSGWGGPYEQYF.

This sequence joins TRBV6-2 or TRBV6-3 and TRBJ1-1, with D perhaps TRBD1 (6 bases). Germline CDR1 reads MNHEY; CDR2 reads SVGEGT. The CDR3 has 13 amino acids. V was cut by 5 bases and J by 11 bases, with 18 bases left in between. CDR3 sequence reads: CASSGVASGEAFF. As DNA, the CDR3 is TGTGCCAGCAGTGGGGTGGCGTCAGGGGAGGCTTTCTTT.

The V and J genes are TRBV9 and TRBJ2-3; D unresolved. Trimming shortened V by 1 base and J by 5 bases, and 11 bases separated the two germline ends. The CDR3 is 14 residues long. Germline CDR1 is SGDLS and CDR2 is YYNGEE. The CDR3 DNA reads TGTGCCAGCAGCGTATCACCAATCCTAGATACGCAGTATTTT. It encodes CASSVSPILDTQYF.

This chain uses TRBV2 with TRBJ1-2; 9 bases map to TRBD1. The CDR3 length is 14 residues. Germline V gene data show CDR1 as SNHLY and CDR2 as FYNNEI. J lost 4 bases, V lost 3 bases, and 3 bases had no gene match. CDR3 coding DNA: TGTGCCAGCAGTGAGGGACAGGGCGGCTATGGCTACACCTTC. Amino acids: CASSEGQGGYGYTF.

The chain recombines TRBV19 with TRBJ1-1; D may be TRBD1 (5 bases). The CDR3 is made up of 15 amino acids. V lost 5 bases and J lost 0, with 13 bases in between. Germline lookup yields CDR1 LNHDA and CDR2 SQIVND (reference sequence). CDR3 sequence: CASSPRLGVNTEAFF. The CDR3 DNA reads TGTGCCAGTAGTCCCCGGTTAGGGGTGAACACTGAAGCTTTCTTT. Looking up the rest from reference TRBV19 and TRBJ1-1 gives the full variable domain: DGGITQSPKYLFRKEGQNVTLSCEQNLNHDAMYWYRQDPGQGLRLIYYSQIVNDFQKGDIAEGYSVSREKKESFPLTVTSAQKNPTAFYLCASSPRLGVNTEAFFGQGTRLTVV.

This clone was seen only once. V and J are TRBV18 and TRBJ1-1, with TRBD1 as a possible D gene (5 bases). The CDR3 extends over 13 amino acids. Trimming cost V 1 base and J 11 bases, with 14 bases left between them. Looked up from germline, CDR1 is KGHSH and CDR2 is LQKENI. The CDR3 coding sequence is TGTGCCAGCTCACCACGTCGGGGGGATGCGGCTTTCTTT. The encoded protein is CASSPRRGDAAFF.

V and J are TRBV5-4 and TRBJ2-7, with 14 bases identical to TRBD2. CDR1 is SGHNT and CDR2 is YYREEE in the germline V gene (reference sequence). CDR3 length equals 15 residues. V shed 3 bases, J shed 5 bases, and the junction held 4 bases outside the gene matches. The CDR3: CASSYRTSGGHEQYF. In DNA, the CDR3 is TGTGCCAGCAGCTATCGGACTAGCGGGGGGCACGAGCAGTACTTC.

CDR3 DNA sequence: TGCGCCAGCAGCTACGCGGGGGGCCTCCAAGAGACCCAGTACTTC. This codes for CASSYAGGLQETQYF. This chain uses TRBV5-1 with TRBJ2-5; TRBD2 matches at 8 bases. The CDR3 extends over 15 amino acids. CDR1 is SGHRS, CDR2 YFSETQ, per germline. V lost 3 bases and J lost 1; bases outside the gene matches: 5.

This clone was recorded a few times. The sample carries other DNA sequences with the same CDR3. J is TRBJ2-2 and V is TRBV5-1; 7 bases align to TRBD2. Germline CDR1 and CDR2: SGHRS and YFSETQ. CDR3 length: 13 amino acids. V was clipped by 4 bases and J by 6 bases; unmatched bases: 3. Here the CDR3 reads CASSRGGSGELFF. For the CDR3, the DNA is TGCGCCAGCAGCAGGGGAGGGTCCGGGGAGCTGTTTTTT.

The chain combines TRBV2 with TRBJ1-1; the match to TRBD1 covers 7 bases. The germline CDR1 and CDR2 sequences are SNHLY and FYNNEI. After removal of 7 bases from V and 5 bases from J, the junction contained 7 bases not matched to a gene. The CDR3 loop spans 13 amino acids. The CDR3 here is CASNPTGRTEAFF. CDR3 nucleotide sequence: TGTGCCAGCAACCCGACAGGGCGGACTGAAGCTTTCTTT.

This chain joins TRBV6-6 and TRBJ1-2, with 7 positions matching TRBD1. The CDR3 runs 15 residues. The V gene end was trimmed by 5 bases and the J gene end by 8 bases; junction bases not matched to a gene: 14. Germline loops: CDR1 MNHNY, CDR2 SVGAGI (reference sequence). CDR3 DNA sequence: TGTGCCAGCAGTGACGATAACAGGGGACGGGGCGGCTACACCTTC. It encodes CASSDDNRGRGGYTF.

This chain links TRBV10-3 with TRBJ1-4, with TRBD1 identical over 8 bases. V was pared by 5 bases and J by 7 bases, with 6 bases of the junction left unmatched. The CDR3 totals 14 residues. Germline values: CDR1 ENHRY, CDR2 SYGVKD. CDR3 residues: CAISSGTGFEKLFF. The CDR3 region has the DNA TGTGCCATCAGTTCCGGGACAGGTTTTGAAAAACTGTTTTTT.

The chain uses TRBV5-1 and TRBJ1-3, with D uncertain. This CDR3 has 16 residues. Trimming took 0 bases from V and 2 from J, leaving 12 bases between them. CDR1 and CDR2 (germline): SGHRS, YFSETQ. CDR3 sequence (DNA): TGCGCCAGCAGCTTGGCCGGTCGGTCTACTGGAAACACCATATATTTT. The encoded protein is CASSLAGRSTGNTIYF.

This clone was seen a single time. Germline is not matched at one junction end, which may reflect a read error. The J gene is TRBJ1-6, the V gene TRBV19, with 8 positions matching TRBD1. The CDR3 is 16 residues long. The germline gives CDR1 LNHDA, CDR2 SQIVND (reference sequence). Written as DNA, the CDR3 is TGTGCCAGTAGTATTTACTCCGGGACAGGCGATTCACCCCCCCACTTT. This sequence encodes CASSIYSGTGDSPPHF.

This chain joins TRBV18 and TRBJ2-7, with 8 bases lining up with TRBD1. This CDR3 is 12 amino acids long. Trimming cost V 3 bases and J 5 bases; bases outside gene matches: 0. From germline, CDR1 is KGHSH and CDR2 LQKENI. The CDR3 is CASSPTGDEQYF. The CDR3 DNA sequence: TGTGCCAGCTCACCGACAGGGGACGAGCAGTACTTC.

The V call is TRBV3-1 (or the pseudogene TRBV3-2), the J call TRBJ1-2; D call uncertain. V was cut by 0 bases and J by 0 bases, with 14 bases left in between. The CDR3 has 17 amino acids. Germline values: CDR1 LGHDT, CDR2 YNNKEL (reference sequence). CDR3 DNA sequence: TGTGCCAGCAGCCAAGATCCCCCCGGCCTTCCTAACTATGGCTACACCTTC. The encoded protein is CASSQDPPGLPNYGYTF.

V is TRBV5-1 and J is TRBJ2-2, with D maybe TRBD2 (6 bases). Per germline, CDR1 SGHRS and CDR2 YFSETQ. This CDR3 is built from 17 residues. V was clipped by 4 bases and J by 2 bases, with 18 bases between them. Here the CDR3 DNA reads TGCGCCAGCAGCATAACCACGGGACTCCCAAACACCGGGGAGCTGTTTTTT. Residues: CASSITTGLPNTGELFF.

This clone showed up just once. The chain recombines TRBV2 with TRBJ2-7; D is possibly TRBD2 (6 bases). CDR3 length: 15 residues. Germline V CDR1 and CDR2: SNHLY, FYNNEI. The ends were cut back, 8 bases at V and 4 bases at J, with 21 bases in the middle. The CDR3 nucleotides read TGTGCCAGCGACCTCGCGGGGAAGGGAAATTACGAGCAGTACTTC. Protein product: CASDLAGKGNYEQYF.

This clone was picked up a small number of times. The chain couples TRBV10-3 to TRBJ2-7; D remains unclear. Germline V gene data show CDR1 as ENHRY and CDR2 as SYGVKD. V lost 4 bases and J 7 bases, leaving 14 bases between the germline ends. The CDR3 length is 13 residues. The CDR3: CAISGGSLFEQYF. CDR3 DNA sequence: TGTGCCATCAGTGGTGGCTCATTGTTTGAGCAGTACTTC.

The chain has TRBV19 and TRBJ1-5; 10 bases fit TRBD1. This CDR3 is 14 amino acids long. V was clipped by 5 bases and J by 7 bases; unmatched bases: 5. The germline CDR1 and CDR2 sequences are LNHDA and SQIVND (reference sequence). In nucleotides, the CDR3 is TGTGCCAGTAGTTTACGGGACAGGGGCCAGCCCCAGCATTTT. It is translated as CASSLRDRGQPQHF.